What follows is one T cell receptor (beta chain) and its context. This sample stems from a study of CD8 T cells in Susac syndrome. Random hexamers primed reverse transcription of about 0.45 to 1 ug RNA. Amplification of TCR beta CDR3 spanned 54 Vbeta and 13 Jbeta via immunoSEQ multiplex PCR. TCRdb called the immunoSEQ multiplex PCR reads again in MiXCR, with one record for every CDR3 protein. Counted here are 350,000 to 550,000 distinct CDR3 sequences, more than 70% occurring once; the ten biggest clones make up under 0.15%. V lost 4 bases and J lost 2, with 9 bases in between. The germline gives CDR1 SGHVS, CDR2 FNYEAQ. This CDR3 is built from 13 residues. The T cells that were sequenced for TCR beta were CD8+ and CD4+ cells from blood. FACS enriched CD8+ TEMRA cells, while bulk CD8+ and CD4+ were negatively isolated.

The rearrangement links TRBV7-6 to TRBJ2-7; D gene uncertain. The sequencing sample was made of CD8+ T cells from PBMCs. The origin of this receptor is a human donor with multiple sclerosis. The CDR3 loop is CASSSRTAYEQYF. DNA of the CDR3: TGTGCCAGCAGCTCGAGGACCGCCTACGAGCAGTACTTC. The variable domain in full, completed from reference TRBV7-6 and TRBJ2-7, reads GAGVSQSPRYKVTKRGQDVALRCDPISGHVSLYWYRQALGQGPEFLTYFNYEAQQDKSGLPNDRFSAERPEGSISTLTIQRTEQRDSAMYRCASSSRTAYEQYFGPGTRLTVT.